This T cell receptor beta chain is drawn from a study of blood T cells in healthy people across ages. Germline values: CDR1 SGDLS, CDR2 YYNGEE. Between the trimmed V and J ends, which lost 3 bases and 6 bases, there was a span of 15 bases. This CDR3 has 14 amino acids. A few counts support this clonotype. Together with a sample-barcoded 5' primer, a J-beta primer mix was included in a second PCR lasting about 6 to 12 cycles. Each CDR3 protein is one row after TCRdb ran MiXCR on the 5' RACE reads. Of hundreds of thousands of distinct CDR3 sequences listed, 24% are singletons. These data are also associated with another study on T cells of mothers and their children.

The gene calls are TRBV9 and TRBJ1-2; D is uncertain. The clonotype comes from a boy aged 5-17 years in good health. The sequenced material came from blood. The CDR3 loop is CASSARLFSHGYTF. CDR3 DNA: TGTGCCAGCAGCGCAAGGTTATTCAGTCATGGCTACACCTTC. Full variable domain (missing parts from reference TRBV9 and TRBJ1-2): DSGVTQTPKHLITATGQRVTLRCSPRSGDLSVYWYQQSLDQGLQFLIQYYNGEERAKGNILERFSAQQFPDLHSELNLSSLELGDSALYFCASSARLFSHGYTFGSGTRLTVV.